The source of this TCR beta chain is a study of shared clonotypes between healthy human individuals. Germline loops: CDR1 SNHLY, CDR2 FYNNEI. J gave up 5 bases and V 6 bases, and 9 bases lay outside the gene matches. The CDR3 has 14 amino acids. Study results and caveats: Between a few donors, naive CD4 clonotypes were shared at a level of around 4.8%.

As to this clone: Its antigen is currently unknown.

How the authors handled the data: For the immunoSEQ data, sequences were junction-only without quality scores, so filtering differed. Clones were read by immunoSEQ multiplex PCR, and TCRdb kept only the in-frame ones, dropping some. V, J and clone size are taken as reported in that table, and D and trimming were inferred from the DNA itself. The sample has about 230,000 clones, over 50% seen once. This chain uses TRBV2 with TRBJ1-1; TRBD1 aligns across 7 bases. This sequence originates from a man aged 30-40 years in good health. Sequenced: memory CD4+ T cells sorted from blood. The subset: CD45RA-negative fraction. The CDR3 bases are TGTGCCAGCAGCGCCATGAGGGGGCGGACTGAAGCTTTCTTT. Translating it yields CASSAMRGRTEAFF.